This T cell receptor (beta chain) came from a study of blood T cell repertoires in COVID-19. A few counts support this clone. Trimming removed 1 base from V and 2 bases from J, with 15 bases in between. The CDR3 consists of 17 residues. Germline values: CDR1 LGHNA, CDR2 YNFKEQ. Original analysis: Quantification of nucleated cells was approximated via reference gene primer amplification. Sequencing was performed with immunoSEQ multiplex PCR; in TCRdb, only in-frame clones are kept and a portion is missing. D and trimming come from the DNA, and the V and J calls and clone size come from that table. The sample lists around 270,000 clones; around 89% were seen once.

Sample: peripheral blood. This clonotype originated in a man in his sixties who had recovered from COVID-19. The chain is built from TRBV4-2 and TRBJ1-3, with D unclear. The CDR3 DNA reads TGTGCCAGCAGCCAAGCCAAGACACTCACCCCTGGAAACACCATATATTTT. Protein product: CASSQAKTLTPGNTIYF.